This T cell receptor beta chain emerged from a study of CD8 T cells in ankylosing spondylitis. General observations from the study: Significantly higher representation of disease-linked clones was reported for matched ankylosing spondylitis synovial fluid. Disease-linked clones proved CD8+ and comparatively uncommon in peripheral blood.

Libraries for TCR beta were made by quantitative 5'-RACE with molecular barcodes. One entry per CDR3 protein results from TCRdb running MiXCR on the 5' RACE reads. This table has under 250,000 distinct CDR3 sequences, under 35% appearing once. Germline-derived CDR1 and CDR2 are SQVTM and ANQGSEA. Trimming pared 0 bases from V and 5 bases from J, leaving 10 bases between. The CDR3 loop spans 13 amino acids. This clonotype appeared a single time. Its specificity is unknown. The sample consisted of blood, either unsorted or a sorted T cell fraction (not recorded which). This chain joins TRBV29-1 and TRBJ1-1, with D perhaps matching TRBD1 (5 bases). The sequence derives from a male donor with ankylosing spondylitis or in good health (not recorded which). CDR3 in amino acids: CSVEDRGNTEAFF. CDR3 coding DNA: TGCAGCGTTGAAGATCGGGGGAATACTGAAGCTTTCTTT.